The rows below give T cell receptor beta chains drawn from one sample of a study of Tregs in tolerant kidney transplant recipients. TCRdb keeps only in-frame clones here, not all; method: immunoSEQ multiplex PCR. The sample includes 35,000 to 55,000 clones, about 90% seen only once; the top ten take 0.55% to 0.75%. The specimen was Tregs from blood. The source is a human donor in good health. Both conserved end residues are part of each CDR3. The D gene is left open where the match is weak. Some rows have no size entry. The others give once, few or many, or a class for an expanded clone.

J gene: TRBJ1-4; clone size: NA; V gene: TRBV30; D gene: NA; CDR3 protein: CAWSHGRALFF; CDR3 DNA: TGTGCCTGGAGTCATGGAAGGGCACTGTTTTTT
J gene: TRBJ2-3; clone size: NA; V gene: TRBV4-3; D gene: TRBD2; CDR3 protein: CASSQALGLAGTDTQYF; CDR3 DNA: TGCGCCAGCAGCCAAGCGCTGGGGCTAGCGGGGACAGATACGCAGTATTTT
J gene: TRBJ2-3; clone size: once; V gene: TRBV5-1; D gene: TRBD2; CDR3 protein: CASSLEGLRTSGRSNTQYF; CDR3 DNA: TGCGCCAGCAGCTTGGAGGGACTCCGGACTAGCGGGAGGAGTAATACGCAGTATTTT
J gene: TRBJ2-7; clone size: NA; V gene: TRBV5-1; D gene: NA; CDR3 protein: CASSWGARDSYEQYF; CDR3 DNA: TGCGCCAGCAGCTGGGGGGCCCGGGACAGCTACGAGCAGTACTTC
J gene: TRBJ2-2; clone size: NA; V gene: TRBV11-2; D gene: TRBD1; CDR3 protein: CASIRDRVYTGELFF; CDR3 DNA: TGTGCCAGCATCAGGGACAGGGTTTACACCGGGGAGCTGTTTTTT
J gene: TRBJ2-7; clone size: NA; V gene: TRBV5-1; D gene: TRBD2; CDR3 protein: CASSLGSSGGAASYEQYF; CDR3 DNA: TGCGCCAGCAGCTTGGGGTCTAGCGGGGGGGCCGCATCCTACGAGCAGTACTTC
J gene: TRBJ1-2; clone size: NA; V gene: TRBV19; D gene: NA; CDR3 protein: CASSIDRRNYGYTF; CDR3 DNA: TGTGCCAGTAGTATAGACAGGAGAAACTATGGCTACACCTTC
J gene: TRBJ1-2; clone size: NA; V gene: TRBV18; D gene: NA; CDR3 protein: CASSPTGTGGYTF; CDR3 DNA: TGTGCCAGCTCACCCACAGGGACTGGAGGCTACACCTTC
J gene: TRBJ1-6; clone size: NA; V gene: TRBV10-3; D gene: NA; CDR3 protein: CAISGQNNSPLHF; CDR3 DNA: TGTGCCATCAGTGGTCAAAATAATTCACCCCTCCACTTT
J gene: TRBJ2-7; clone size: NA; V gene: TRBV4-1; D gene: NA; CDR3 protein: CASSPVGGGAYEQYF; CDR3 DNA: TGCGCCAGCAGCCCTGTTGGAGGGGGTGCCTACGAGCAGTACTTC
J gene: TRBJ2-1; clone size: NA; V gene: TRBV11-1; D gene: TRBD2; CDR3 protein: CASSLGLAGGGEEQFF; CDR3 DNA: TGTGCCAGCAGCTTAGGACTAGCGGGAGGGGGGGAAGAGCAGTTCTTC
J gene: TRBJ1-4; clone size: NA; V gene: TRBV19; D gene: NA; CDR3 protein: CASRGIQLHEKLFF; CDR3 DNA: TGTGCCAGTAGGGGAATACAGCTCCATGAAAAACTGTTTTTT
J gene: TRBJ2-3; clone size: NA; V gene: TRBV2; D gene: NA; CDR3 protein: CASRRSPSSTDTQYF; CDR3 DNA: TGTGCCAGCAGGAGGAGCCCCTCTAGCACAGATACGCAGTATTTT
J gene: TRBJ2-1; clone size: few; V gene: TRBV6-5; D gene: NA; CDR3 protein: CASSYHGLNEQFF; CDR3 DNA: TGTGCCAGCAGTTACCATGGCCTGAATGAGCAGTTCTTC
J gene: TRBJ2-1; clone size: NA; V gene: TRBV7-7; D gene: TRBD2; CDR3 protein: CASSTLAGAYNEQFF; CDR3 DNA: TGTGCTAGCAGTACTCTAGCGGGGGCCTACAATGAGCAGTTCTTC
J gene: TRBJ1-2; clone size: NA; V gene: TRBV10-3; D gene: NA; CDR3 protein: CAINTQGMVTF; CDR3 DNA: TGTGCCATCAATACACAGGGAATGGTTACCTTC
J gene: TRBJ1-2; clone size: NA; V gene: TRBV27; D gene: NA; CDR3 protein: CARHGGPNYGYTF; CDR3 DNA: TGTGCCAGACACGGGGGCCCTAACTATGGCTACACCTTC
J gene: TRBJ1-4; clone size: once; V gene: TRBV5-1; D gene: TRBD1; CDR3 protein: CASSTSGQGGEKLFF; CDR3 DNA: TGCGCCAGCAGCACCTCGGGACAGGGTGGTGAAAAACTGTTTTTT
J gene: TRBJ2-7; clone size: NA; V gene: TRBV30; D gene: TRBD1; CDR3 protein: CAWRGTGEWINEQYF; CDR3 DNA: TGTGCCTGGAGGGGGACAGGGGAGTGGATAAACGAGCAGTACTTC
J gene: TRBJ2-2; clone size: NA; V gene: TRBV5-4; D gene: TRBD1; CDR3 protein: CASSWTGGVTGELFF; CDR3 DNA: TGTGCCAGCAGCTGGACAGGGGGCGTCACCGGGGAGCTGTTTTTT
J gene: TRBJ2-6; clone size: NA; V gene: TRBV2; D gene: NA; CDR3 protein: CASSGGRVGFGANVLTF; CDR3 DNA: TGTGCCAGCAGTGGAGGCAGGGTCGGCTTTGGGGCCAACGTCCTGACTTTC
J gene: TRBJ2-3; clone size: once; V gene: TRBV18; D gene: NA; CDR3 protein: CASSRDGADTQYF; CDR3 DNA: TGTGCCAGCTCACGGGATGGGGCAGATACGCAGTATTTT
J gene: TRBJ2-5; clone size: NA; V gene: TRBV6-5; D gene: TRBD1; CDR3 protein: CASRFRGRETQYF; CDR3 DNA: TGTGCCAGCAGATTTAGGGGGCGAGAGACCCAGTACTTC
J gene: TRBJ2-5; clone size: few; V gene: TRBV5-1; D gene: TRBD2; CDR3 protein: CASSSKLAGGETQYF; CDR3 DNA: TGCGCCAGCAGCTCAAAACTAGCGGGGGGAGAGACCCAGTACTTC
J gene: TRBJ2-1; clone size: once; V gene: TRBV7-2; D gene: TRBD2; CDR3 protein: CASSSTPGGAFHEQFF; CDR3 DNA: TGTGCCAGCAGCTCGACCCCGGGGGGTGCGTTCCATGAGCAGTTCTTC
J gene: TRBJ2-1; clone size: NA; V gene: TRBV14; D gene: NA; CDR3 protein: CASSQDLTFDYNEQFF; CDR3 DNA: TGTGCCAGCAGCCAAGATCTAACATTTGATTACAATGAGCAGTTCTTC
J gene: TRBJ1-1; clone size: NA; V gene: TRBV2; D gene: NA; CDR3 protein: CARPGGLGTEAFF; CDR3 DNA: TGTGCCAGGCCGGGGGGGCTGGGCACTGAAGCTTTCTTT
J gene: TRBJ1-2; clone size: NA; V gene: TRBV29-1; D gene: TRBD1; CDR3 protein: CSVATGRSHYGYTF; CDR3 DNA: TGCAGCGTTGCGACAGGGAGATCCCACTATGGCTACACCTTC
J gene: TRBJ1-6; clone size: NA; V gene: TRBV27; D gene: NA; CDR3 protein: CASSLFRVGGTNSPLHF; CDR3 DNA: TGTGCCAGCAGTTTATTTCGGGTCGGGGGCACTAATTCACCCCTCCACTTT
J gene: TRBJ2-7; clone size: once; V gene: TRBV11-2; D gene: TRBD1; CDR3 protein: CASSLWDRVAYEQYF; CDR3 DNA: TGTGCCAGCAGCTTATGGGACAGGGTCGCCTACGAGCAGTACTTC
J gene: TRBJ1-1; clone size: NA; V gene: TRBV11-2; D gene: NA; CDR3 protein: CASSFSLRRPQAFF; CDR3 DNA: TGTGCCAGCAGCTTTTCCCTCCGGCGACCCCAAGCTTTCTTT
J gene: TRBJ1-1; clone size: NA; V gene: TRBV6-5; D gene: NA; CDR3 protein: CASSYSAARSPEAFF; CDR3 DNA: TGTGCCAGCAGTTATTCCGCAGCCCGATCTCCTGAAGCTTTCTTT
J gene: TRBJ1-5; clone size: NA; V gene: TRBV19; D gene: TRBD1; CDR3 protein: CASKPTTGFLDQPQHF; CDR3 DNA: TGTGCCAGTAAGCCCACGACAGGGTTTCTCGATCAGCCCCAGCATTTT
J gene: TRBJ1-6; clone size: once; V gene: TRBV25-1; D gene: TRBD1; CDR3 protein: CASTLTGTGGLSPLHF; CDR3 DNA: TGTGCCAGCACCCTCACCGGGACAGGGGGCCTTTCACCCCTCCACTTT
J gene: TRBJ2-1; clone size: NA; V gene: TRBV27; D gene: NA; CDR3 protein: CASTTLGKQFF; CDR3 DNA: TGTGCCAGCACTACCCTAGGGAAGCAGTTCTTC
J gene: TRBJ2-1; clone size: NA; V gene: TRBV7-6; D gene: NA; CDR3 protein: CASSLYSGRGRSSYNEQFF; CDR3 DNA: TGTGCCAGCAGCTTATATAGTGGGAGAGGACGATCTTCCTACAATGAGCAGTTCTTC
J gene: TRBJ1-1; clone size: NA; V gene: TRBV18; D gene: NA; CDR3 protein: CASSQGQSNTEAFF; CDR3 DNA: TGTGCCAGCTCTCAAGGACAGTCGAACACTGAAGCTTTCTTT
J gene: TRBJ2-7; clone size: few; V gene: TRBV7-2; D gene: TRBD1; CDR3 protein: CASSPRSGQGAYEQYF; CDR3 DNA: TGTGCCAGCAGCCCCCGAAGCGGACAGGGGGCCTACGAGCAGTACTTC
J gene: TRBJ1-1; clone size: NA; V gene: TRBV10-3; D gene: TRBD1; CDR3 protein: CAISIDRGNTEAFF; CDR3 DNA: TGTGCCATCAGTATAGACAGGGGGAACACTGAAGCTTTCTTT
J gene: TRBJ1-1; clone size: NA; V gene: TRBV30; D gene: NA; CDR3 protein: CAWSAFSGTAMNTEAFF; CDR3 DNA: TGTGCCTGGAGTGCCTTTTCCGGGACGGCCATGAACACTGAAGCTTTCTTT